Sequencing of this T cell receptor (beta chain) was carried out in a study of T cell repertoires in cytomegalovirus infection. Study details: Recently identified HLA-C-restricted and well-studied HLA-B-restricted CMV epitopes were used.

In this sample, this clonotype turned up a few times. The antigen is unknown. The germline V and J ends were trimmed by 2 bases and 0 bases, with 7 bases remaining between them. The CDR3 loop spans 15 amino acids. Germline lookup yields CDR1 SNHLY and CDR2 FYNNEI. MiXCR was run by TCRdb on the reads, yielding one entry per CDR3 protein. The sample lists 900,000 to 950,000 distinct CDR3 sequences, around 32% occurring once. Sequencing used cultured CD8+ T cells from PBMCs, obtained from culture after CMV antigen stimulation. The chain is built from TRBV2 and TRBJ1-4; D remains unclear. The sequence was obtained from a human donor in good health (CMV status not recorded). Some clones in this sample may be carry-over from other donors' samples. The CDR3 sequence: CASSESGATNEKLFF. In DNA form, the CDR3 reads TGTGCCAGCAGTGAATCAGGTGCAACTAATGAAAAACTGTTTTTT.